Each of the 32 T cell receptor beta chains below was sequenced from the same sample in a study of molecular identifiers for immune sequencing clone quantification. Each CDR3 protein is one row after TCRdb ran MiXCR on the PCR reads. The table has approximately 670,000 distinct CDR3 sequences, just under 20% seen once. The sequenced sample consisted of naive CD8+ T cells from blood, with Jurkat cell RNA spiked in. Regarding subset: FACS-sorted CD8+CD4-CCR7+CD45RA+ naive T cells. The receptors originated from a human donor in good health. Some libraries in this study had Jurkat cell RNA spiked in.

This rearrangement joins TRBV7-9 to TRBJ2-1; 11 bases line up with TRBD2. Germline lookup yields CDR1 SEHNR and CDR2 FQNEAQ (reference sequence). The CDR3 has 20 amino acids. With 4 bases clipped from V and 0 bases from J, the junction kept 14 bases outside the gene matches. For the CDR3, the DNA is TGTGCCAGCAGCTCAGGACTAGCGGGCGCACCGGGGAGCTCCTACAATGAGCAGTTCTTC. Amino acid sequence: CASSSGLAGAPGSSYNEQFF. The full variable domain, with the rest looked up from reference TRBV7-9 and TRBJ2-1, is DTGVSQNPRHKITKRGQNVTFRCDPISEHNRLYWYRQTLGQGPEFLTYFQNEAQLEKSRLLSDRFSAERPKGSFSTLEIQRTEQGDSAMYLCASSSGLAGAPGSSYNEQFFGPGTRLTVL.

This clonotype occurred many times. The chain uses TRBV7-2 and TRBJ2-3; D tentatively fits TRBD1 or TRBD2 (5 bases each). Germline values: CDR1 SGHTA, CDR2 FQGNSA. The V end was cut by 5 bases, the J end by 4 bases, with 19 bases between. The CDR3 runs 16 residues. The CDR3 DNA is TGTGCCAGCAGCCCCGGGGCATTCGTTTCCGCAGATACGCAGTATTTT. Translating gives CASSPGAFVSADTQYF.

This clonotype was observed a few times. The chain couples TRBV19 to TRBJ2-7; D assignment may be TRBD1 or TRBD2 (5 bases each). The CDR3 is made up of 14 amino acids. V was clipped by 3 bases and J by 3 bases, with 12 bases between them. Germline CDR1 reads LNHDA; CDR2 reads SQIVND (reference sequence). CDR3 in amino acids: CASSIRGPGYEQYF. Written as DNA, the CDR3 is TGTGCCAGTAGTATCCGGGGCCCGGGCTACGAGCAGTACTTC.

This clonotype was counted between two and nine times. The chain employs TRBV10-3 and TRBJ2-7, with D tentatively TRBD1 or TRBD2 (5 bases each). Trimming pared 2 bases from V and 7 bases from J, leaving 12 bases between. Germline assignment: CDR1 ENHRY and CDR2 SYGVKD. This CDR3 is 13 amino acids long. The chain's CDR3 is CAISEGTTGEQYF. CDR3 nucleotides: TGTGCCATCAGTGAGGGGACGACGGGGGAGCAGTACTTC.

This clonotype was observed many times. V usage is TRBV7-9 and J usage is TRBJ2-3; 11 bases are shared with TRBD2. J was trimmed by 1 base and V by 3 bases; bases with no gene match: 15. CDR1 and CDR2 from the germline V gene are SEHNR and FQNEAQ (reference sequence). The CDR3 consists of 20 residues. CDR3 sequence: CASSLWGLADSHGGTDTQYF. The CDR3 DNA is TGTGCCAGCAGCTTGTGGGGACTAGCGGACAGCCACGGAGGCACAGATACGCAGTATTTT.

The sample holds many counts of this clonotype. The DNA of the CDR3 is TGCGCCAGCAGCCAAGCCTCGAGACAGGGATCCGGGGAGCTGTTTTTT. Encoded protein: CASSQASRQGSGELFF. The gene calls are TRBV4-1 and TRBJ2-2; 7 bases agree with TRBD1. Germline CDR1 is MGHRA and CDR2 is YSYEKL. There are 16 residues in the CDR3. The V segment lost 1 base and the J segment 6 bases; nucleotides outside the gene matches: 8.

This clonotype appeared once. This could be a read error, since a much larger clone is one nucleotide away. The V gene is TRBV7-9, the J gene TRBJ1-1, with 8 bases matching TRBD1. This CDR3 contains 16 residues. J gave up 3 bases and V 6 bases, and 12 bases lay outside the gene matches. Looked up from germline, CDR1 is SEHNR and CDR2 is FQNEAQ (reference sequence). The CDR3 is CASRSDRGRVDTEAFF. CDR3 nucleotide sequence: TGTGCCAGCAGATCTGACAGGGGAAGAGTGGACACTGAAGCTTTCTTT. Supplemented by reference TRBV7-9 and TRBJ1-1, the full variable domain reads DTGVSQNPRHKITKRGQNVTFRCDPISEHNRLYWYRQTLGQGPEFLTYFQNEAQLEKSRLLSDRFSAERPKGSFSTLEIQRTEQGDSAMYLCASRSDRGRVDTEAFFGQGTRLTVV.

This clonotype was seen more than once but under ten times. The J gene is TRBJ2-3, the V gene TRBV11-2; 7 bases match TRBD2. This CDR3 comprises 14 residues. Germline-derived CDR1 and CDR2 are SGHAT and FQNNGV. The ends lost 4 bases at V and 4 bases at J; junction bases unmatched: 5. This CDR3 is CASSSGLVPDTQYF. The DNA for the CDR3 is TGTGCCAGCAGCTCTGGACTAGTCCCAGATACGCAGTATTTT.

The rearrangement joins TRBV11-2 to TRBJ1-1; D is uncertain. The CDR3 runs 15 residues. Germline V lookup: CDR1 SGHAT, CDR2 FQNNGV. Trimming stripped 1 base from V and 2 bases from J, with 11 bases between. CDR3 sequence reads: CASSLVIGFNTEAFF. In DNA, the CDR3 is TGTGCCAGCAGCTTAGTTATTGGGTTCAACACTGAAGCTTTCTTT.

There are many counts of this clonotype. The chain carries TRBV4-1 and TRBJ2-7, with a weak D call TRBD1 (8 bases). V lost 4 bases, J lost 2 bases, and 15 bases lay in between. CDR1 and CDR2 from the germline V gene are MGHRA and YSYEKL. The length of the CDR3 is 15 residues. For the CDR3, the DNA is TGCGCCAGCAGCCCGGGGGGACAGGCAACCTACGAGCAGTACTTC. Its translation: CASSPGGQATYEQYF.

Details on this clonotype: A read error may be the cause here, since a much bigger clone is one base away. This chain connects TRBV25-1 to TRBJ2-1; 8 bases map to TRBD2. The end of the DNA aligns better with TRBJ2-7, so the J call may be wrong. CDR3 length: 14 residues. Germline lookup yields CDR1 MGHDK and CDR2 SYGVNS. The CDR3: CASSESGSVNEQYF. The CDR3 region has the DNA TGTGCCAGCAGTGAGAGCGGGAGTGTCAATGAGCAGTACTTC.

In this sample, this clonotype turned up many times. CDR3 nucleotides: TGTGCCAGCAGCGACTCTGGGGCCAACGTCCTGACTTTC. This translates into CASSDSGANVLTF. The V call is TRBV5-4, the J call TRBJ2-6; D is uncertain. This CDR3 is 13 amino acids long. V lost 4 bases, J lost 0 bases, and 2 bases lay in between. CDR1 SGHNT and CDR2 YYREEE come from the germline V gene (reference sequence).

This clonotype was detected only a few times. The J gene is TRBJ1-2, the V gene TRBV20-1, with TRBD1 matching over 9 bases. The CDR3 loop spans 18 amino acids. V gave up 2 bases and J gave up 4 bases; unmatched junction bases: 17. Germline-derived CDR1 and CDR2 are DFQATT and SNEGSKA (reference sequence). The CDR3 sequence is CSARHLAGQGIEGYGYTF. CDR3 nucleotides: TGCAGTGCTAGACACCTGGCCGGACAGGGGATAGAGGGCTATGGCTACACCTTC.

This clonotype was recorded many times. The chain has TRBV19 and TRBJ2-3; 10 bases align to TRBD2. Germline V gene sequence: CDR1 LNHDA, CDR2 SQIVND (reference sequence). This CDR3 has 12 residues. The CDR3 DNA reads as TGTGCTTGCTCTAGCGGGGGAAATACGCAGTATTTT. Its translation: CACSSGGNTQYF. Combining the CDR3 with reference TRBV19 and TRBJ2-3 gives the whole variable domain DGGITQSPKYLFRKEGQNVTLSCEQNLNHDAMYWYRQDPGQGLRLIYYSQIVNDFQKGDIAEGYSVSREKKESFPLTVTSAQKNPTAFYLCACSSGGNTQYFGPGTRLTVL.

The CDR3 loop reads CASSQPRAGGGSDTQYF. The CDR3 DNA reads as TGCGCCAGCAGCCAACCACGAGCGGGGGGGGGGTCAGATACGCAGTATTTT. The rearrangement links TRBV4-1 to TRBJ2-3; 10 bases line up with TRBD2. Germline V lookup: CDR1 MGHRA, CDR2 YSYEKL. This CDR3 is 17 amino acids long. The trim removed 2 bases at V and 4 bases at J, leaving 9 bases unmatched.

This clonotype has more than one count but fewer than ten. This chain connects TRBV11-2 to TRBJ2-7, with D perhaps TRBD1 (6 bases). V shed 5 bases and J shed 4 bases, with 21 bases lying between them. Germline-derived CDR1 and CDR2 are SGHAT and FQNNGV. CDR3 size: 16 residues. CDR3 amino acids: CASSGQQGIILYEQYF. Here the CDR3 DNA reads TGTGCCAGCAGCGGTCAACAGGGTATTATCCTATACGAGCAGTACTTC.

This clonotype was observed a handful of times. This chain connects TRBV6-1 to TRBJ2-5, with 12 positions matching TRBD2. The CDR3 is 16 residues long. Germline CDR1 reads MNHNS; CDR2 reads SASEGT. V gave up 5 bases and J gave up 1 base; unmatched junction bases: 5. This chain's CDR3 is CASSKLAGGRQETQYF. The DNA of the CDR3 is TGTGCCAGCAGTAAACTAGCGGGGGGCCGCCAAGAGACCCAGTACTTC.

The chain has TRBV6-5 and TRBJ2-1, with 8 positions matching TRBD2. Trimming cost V 0 bases and J 6 bases; bases outside gene matches: 7. Germline CDR1 is MNHEY and CDR2 is SVGAGI. This CDR3 is 16 amino acids long. The DNA for the CDR3 is TGTGCCAGCAGTTACTCGGGCGGGAGGTTGAGCAATGAGCAGTTCTTC. It encodes CASSYSGGRLSNEQFF.

This clonotype has more than one count but fewer than ten. The chain joins TRBV15 to TRBJ2-3; TRBD2 matches at 12 bases. This CDR3 region has 17 residues. Germline V gene sequence: CDR1 LNHNV, CDR2 YYDKDF (reference sequence). The trim removed 7 bases at V and 4 bases at J, leaving 12 bases unmatched. DNA for the CDR3: TGTGCCACCACCATAAGGTTGCTAGCGGGAGGGTCAGATACGCAGTATTTT. Protein product: CATTIRLLAGGSDTQYF.

This clonotype turned up a few times. The J gene is TRBJ2-7, the V gene TRBV6-1; perhaps TRBD1 as D (6 bases). Looked up from germline, CDR1 is MNHNS and CDR2 is SASEGT. The CDR3 consists of 16 residues. V shed 3 bases and J shed 3 bases, with 18 bases lying between them. Written as DNA, the CDR3 is TGTGCCAGCAGTGATTACCGGCAGACAGGATTCTACGAGCAGTACTTC. This gives the protein CASSDYRQTGFYEQYF.

With respect to this clonotype: Its ends do not fully match the called genes, so a read error is possible. This chain uses TRBV2 with TRBJ2-7; D is unclear. Germline CDR1 and CDR2: SNHLY and FYNNEI. The CDR3 has 11 amino acids. The chain's CDR3 is CVSSPDYEQYF. CDR3 coding DNA: TGTGTCAGCAGTCCGGACTACGAGCAGTACTTC.

This clonotype was seen ten or more times. The rearrangement joins TRBV10-1 to TRBJ1-1; a weak D match, TRBD1 (5 bases). CDR3 size: 13 residues. The V gene lost 8 bases and the J gene lost 1 base, with 11 bases spanning the gap. Germline V gives CDR1 WNHNN, CDR2 SYGVQD (reference sequence). The CDR3 loop reads CASRDGKNTEAFF. CDR3 nucleotides: TGCGCCAGCCGGGACGGAAAGAACACTGAAGCTTTCTTT.

In its sample, this clonotype was seen many times. The chain has TRBV7-2 and TRBJ2-3, with 11 bases fitting TRBD2. This CDR3 region has 17 residues. Trimming took 5 bases from V and 0 from J; bases not matched to a gene: 7. CDR1 SGHTA and CDR2 FQGNSA come from the germline V gene. This CDR3 is CASSLLAGGYSTDTQYF. In DNA form, the CDR3 reads TGTGCCAGCAGCCTTCTAGCGGGAGGCTATAGCACAGATACGCAGTATTTT.

CDR3 sequence (DNA): TGTGCCAGTAGTATTACGAGCGGGACATACAATGAGCAGTTCTTC. Translation gives CASSITSGTYNEQFF. V usage is TRBV19 and J usage is TRBJ2-1; D possibly corresponds to TRBD2 (7 bases). This CDR3 is built from 15 residues. The germline V and J ends were trimmed by 3 bases and 4 bases, with 13 bases remaining between them. Germline V gene data show CDR1 as LNHDA and CDR2 as SQIVND (reference sequence). Full variable domain (missing parts from reference TRBV19 and TRBJ2-1): DGGITQSPKYLFRKEGQNVTLSCEQNLNHDAMYWYRQDPGQGLRLIYYSQIVNDFQKGDIAEGYSVSREKKESFPLTVTSAQKNPTAFYLCASSITSGTYNEQFFGPGTRLTVL.

In regard to this clonotype: With a much larger clone just one base away, this may be a read error. The V and J genes are TRBV13 and TRBJ1-6; possible D gene TRBD1, 6 bases. CDR1 PRHDT and CDR2 FYEKMQ come from the germline V gene (reference sequence). V gave up 3 bases and J gave up 9 bases, with 18 bases separating them. The CDR3 is 16 amino acids. The CDR3 region is CASSLYIQGGSSPLHF. CDR3 nucleotides: TGTGCCAGCAGCTTGTATATTCAAGGGGGAAGTTCACCCCTCCACTTT. The full variable domain, with the rest looked up from reference TRBV13 and TRBJ1-6, is AAGVIQSPRHLIKEKRETATLKCYPIPRHDTVYWYQQGPGQDPQFLISFYEKMQSDKGSIPDRFSAQQFSDYHSELNMSSLELGDSALYFCASSLYIQGGSSPLHFGNGTRLTVT.

Ten or more counts support this clonotype. V usage is TRBV2 and J usage is TRBJ1-4; D gene unclear. The V gene's germline CDR1 is SNHLY and CDR2 FYNNEI. CDR3 length: 17 residues. With 4 bases removed from V and 0 bases from J, the gap between germline ends came to 15 bases. CDR3 coding DNA: TGTGCCAGCAGTGCGGCCCCACACAGTGCAACTAATGAAAAACTGTTTTTT. Protein product: CASSAAPHSATNEKLFF.

Of note for this clonotype: Given a much more abundant clone one base away, this may be a read error. This rearrangement joins TRBV20-1 to TRBJ1-1; 7 positions match TRBD1. CDR1 DFQATT and CDR2 SNEGSKA come from the germline V gene (reference sequence). This CDR3 comprises 16 residues. CDR3 sequence: CGARDSSTGRNTEAFF. DNA for the CDR3: TGCGGTGCTAGAGATAGCTCGACAGGGAGGAACACTGAAGCTTTCTTT.

This clonotype turned up a few times. This chain links TRBV4-3 with TRBJ2-7; 9 nucleotides agree with TRBD1. The CDR3 runs 16 residues. V lost 0 bases to trimming and J lost 4 bases; unmatched junction nucleotides: 7. CDR1 is LGHNA, CDR2 YSLEER, per germline. The CDR3 coding sequence is TGCGCCAGCAGCCAAGATAGGGACAGGGTGTTTTACGAGCAGTACTTC. Translating it yields CASSQDRDRVFYEQYF.

At least ten counts were recorded for this clonotype. The J gene is TRBJ2-4, the V gene TRBV7-8; D remains unclear. CDR1 is SGHVS and CDR2 is FQNEAQ in the germline V gene. V lost 5 bases and J lost 4, with 6 bases in between. There are 12 residues in the CDR3. The CDR3 DNA reads TGTGCCAGCAGCGACCGGAAAAACATTCAGTACTTC. This sequence encodes CASSDRKNIQYF.

This clonotype was detected ten times or more. V and J are TRBV7-9 and TRBJ2-7; D uncertain. V gave up 1 base and J gave up 5 bases, with 12 bases separating them. The germline CDR1 and CDR2 sequences are SEHNR and FQNEAQ (reference sequence). The CDR3 runs to 14 residues. CDR3 sequence: CASSLVPRPNEQYF. The DNA of the CDR3 is TGTGCCAGCAGCTTAGTTCCGAGACCCAACGAGCAGTACTTC.

V and J are TRBV6-6 and TRBJ2-3; perhaps D is TRBD1 or TRBD2 (5 bases each). The germline V gene has CDR1 MNHNY and CDR2 SVGAGI (reference sequence). V was clipped by 2 bases and J by 4 bases, with 13 bases between them. The CDR3 covers 15 residues. CDR3 amino acids: CASSYERGDADTQYF. CDR3 DNA sequence: TGTGCCAGCAGTTACGAGAGGGGCGACGCAGATACGCAGTATTTT.

As concerns this clonotype: With a much larger clone just one base away, this may be a read error. The chain is built from TRBV29-1 and TRBJ1-2; D gene unclear. Germline loops: CDR1 SQVTM, CDR2 ANQGSEA. This CDR3 comprises 13 residues. CDR3 region: CSVASTLDYGYAF. The CDR3 DNA follows: TGCAGCGTTGCCAGTACGCTGGACTATGGCTACGCCTTC.